This section outlines one T cell receptor (beta chain) sequence together with its context. The data derive from a study of blood T cell repertoires in COVID-19. Study-wide context: Sources were T cells, B-cell-depleted T cells, or PBMCs; the material itself was cDNA or gDNA.

Method: immunoSEQ multiplex PCR; TCRdb's copy keeps in-frame clones and lacks some. The sample holds 280,000 or so clones, over 75% seen once. The CDR3 length is 16 residues. The TCR was taken from a man aged 30-40 years who had recovered from COVID-19. The genes are TRBV21-1 and TRBJ1-1; the table's D call TRBD1 went unverified against the DNA. TRBV21-1 is reported as a pseudogene. The specimen sequenced was PBMCs or T cells enriched from blood (not recorded which). CDR3 amino acids: CASSKALDRKSTEAFF. The CDR3 nucleotides are TGTGCCAGCAGCAAAGCGCTCGACAGAAAATCCACTGAAGCTTTCTTT.